The text below deals with one T cell receptor (beta chain). Sequenced by immunoSEQ multiplex PCR; TCRdb stores in-frame clones only, minus some. The data show 78,000 or so clones, roughly 85% seen once. These data come from a study of OX40 agonist ivuxolimab in advanced cancers. The sequencing used CD4+ or CD8+ T cells sorted from blood, collected in a trial of the OX40 agonist ivuxolimab. The clonotype was recovered from an adult with an advanced solid tumor such as melanoma, head and neck, liver or kidney cancer.

CDR3 in amino acids: CASSEGTGRADTQYF. CDR3 nucleotide sequence: TGTGCCAGCAGTGAAGGGACAGGGAGGGCAGATACGCAGTATTTT. This chain uses TRBV25-1 with TRBJ2-3, with TRBD1 matching over 9 bases. Germline V gene data show CDR1 as MGHDK and CDR2 as SYGVNS. The CDR3 is made up of 15 amino acids. Losses at the gene ends were 2 bases for V and 4 bases for J; bases not matched to a gene: 4.